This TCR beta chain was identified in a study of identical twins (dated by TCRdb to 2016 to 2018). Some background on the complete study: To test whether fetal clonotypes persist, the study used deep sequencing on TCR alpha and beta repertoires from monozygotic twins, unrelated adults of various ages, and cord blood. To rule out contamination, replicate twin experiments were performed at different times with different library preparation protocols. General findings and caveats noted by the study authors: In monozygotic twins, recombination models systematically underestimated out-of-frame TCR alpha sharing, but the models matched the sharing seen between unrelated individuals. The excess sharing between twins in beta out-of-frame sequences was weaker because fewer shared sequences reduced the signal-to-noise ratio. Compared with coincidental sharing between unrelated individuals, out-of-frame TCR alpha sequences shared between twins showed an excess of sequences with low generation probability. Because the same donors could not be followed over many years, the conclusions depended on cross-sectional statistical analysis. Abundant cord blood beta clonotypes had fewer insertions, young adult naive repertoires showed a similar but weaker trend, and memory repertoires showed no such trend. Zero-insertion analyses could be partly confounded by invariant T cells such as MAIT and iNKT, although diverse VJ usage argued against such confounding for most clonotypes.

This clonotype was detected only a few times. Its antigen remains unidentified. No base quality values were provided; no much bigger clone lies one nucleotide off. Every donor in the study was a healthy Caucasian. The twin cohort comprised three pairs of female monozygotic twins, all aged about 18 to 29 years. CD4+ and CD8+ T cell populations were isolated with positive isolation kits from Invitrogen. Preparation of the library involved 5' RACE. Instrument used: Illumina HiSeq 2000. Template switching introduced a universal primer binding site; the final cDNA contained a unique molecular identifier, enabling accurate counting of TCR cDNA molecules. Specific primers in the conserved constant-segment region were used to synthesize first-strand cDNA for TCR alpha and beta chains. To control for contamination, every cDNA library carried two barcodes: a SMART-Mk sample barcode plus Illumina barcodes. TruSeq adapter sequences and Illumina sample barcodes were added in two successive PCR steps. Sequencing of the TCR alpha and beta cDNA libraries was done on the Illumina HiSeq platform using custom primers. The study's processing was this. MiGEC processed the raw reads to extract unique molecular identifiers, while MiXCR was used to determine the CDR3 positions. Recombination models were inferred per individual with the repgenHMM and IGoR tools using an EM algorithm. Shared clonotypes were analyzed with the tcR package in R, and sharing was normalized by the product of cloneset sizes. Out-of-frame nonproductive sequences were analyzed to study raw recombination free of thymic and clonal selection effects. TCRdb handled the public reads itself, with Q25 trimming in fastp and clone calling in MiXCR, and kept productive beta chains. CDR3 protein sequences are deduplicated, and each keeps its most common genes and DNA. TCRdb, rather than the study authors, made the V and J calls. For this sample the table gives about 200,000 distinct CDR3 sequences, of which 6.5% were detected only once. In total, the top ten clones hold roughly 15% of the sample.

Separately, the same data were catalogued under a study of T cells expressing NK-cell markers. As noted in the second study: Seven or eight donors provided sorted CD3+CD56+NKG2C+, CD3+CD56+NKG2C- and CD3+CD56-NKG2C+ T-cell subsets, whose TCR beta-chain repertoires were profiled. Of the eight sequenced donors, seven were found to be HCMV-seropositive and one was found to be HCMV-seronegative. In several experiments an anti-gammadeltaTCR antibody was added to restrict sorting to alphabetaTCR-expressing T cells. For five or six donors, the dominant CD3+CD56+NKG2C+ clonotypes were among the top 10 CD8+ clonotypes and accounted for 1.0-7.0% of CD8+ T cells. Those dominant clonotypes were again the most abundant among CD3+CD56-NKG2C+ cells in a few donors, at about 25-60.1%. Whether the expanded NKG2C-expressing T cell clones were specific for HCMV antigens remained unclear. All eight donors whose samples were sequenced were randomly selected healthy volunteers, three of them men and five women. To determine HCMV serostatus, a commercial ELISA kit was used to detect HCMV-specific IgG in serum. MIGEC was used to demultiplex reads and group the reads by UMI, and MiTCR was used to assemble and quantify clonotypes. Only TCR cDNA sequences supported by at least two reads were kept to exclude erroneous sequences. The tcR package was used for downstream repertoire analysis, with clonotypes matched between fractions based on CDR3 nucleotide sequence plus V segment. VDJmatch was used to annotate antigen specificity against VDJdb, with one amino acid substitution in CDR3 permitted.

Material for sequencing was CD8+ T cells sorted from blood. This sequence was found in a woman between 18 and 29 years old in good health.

In nucleotides, the sequence is TGTGCCAGCAGTTTGGGGGAAACAGATACGCAGTATTTT. Protein translation: CASSLGETDTQYF. The chain is assembled from TRBV6-6 and TRBJ2-3; the D gene is tentatively TRBD1 or TRBD2, each matching 5 bases. The CDR3 starts with the cysteine, ends with the phenylalanine, and has 13 residues. Here the CDR3 DNA is all that survives: 39 bases in frame from base 1. A distance of 8 bases separates the germline ends of V and J, which lose 4 bases and 3 bases respectively. The germline V gene (reference sequence) yields MNHNY for CDR1 and SVGAGI for CDR2.